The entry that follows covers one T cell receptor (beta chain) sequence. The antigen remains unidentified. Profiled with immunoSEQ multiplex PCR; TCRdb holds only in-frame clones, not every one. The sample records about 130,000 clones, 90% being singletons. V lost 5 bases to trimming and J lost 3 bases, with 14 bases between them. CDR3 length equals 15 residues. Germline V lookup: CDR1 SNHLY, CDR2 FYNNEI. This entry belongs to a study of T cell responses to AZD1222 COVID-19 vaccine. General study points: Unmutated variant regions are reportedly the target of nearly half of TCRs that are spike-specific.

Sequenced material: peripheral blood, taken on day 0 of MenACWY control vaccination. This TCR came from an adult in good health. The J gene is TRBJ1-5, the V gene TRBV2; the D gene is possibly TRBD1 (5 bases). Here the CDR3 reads CASSPEGPNNQPQHF. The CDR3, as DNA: TGTGCCAGCAGTCCTGAGGGACCGAACAATCAGCCCCAGCATTTT. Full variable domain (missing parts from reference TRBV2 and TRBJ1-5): EPEVTQTPSHQVTQMGQEVILRCVPISNHLYFYWYRQILGQKVEFLVSFYNNEISEKSEIFDDQFSVERPDGSNFTLKIRSTKLEDSAMYFCASSPEGPNNQPQHFGDGTRLSIL.